These 18 T cell receptor beta chains came from one sample sequenced in a study of shared clonotypes between healthy human individuals. Libraries were prepared by immunoSEQ multiplex PCR; TCRdb keeps only in-frame clonotypes and omits some of them. The data hold some 450,000 clones, with more than 70% observed a single time. Sequences were obtained from PBMCs. The receptor source for this set is a woman between 35 and 50 years old in good health. Some clones in this sample may be carry-over from other donors' samples.

This clone appeared many times. The chain employs TRBV11-2 and TRBJ2-1, with 11 bases identical to TRBD2. Germline V gives CDR1 SGHAT, CDR2 FQNNGV. The junction had 8 bases not matched to a gene; V was cut back by 0 bases and J by 13 bases. This CDR3 spans 15 amino acids. DNA of the CDR3: TGTGCCAGCAGCTTAGAGACTAGCGGGATCGGGGGTCAGTTCTTC. It codes for CASSLETSGIGGQFF.

Concerning this clone: Relative to the germline gene, one junction end is altered; a read error may explain this. The gene calls are TRBV28 and TRBJ1-1, with no clear D. The CDR3 covers 14 residues. Per germline, CDR1 MDHEN and CDR2 SYDVKM. The CDR3 protein is CASSLSREGAPSTF. DNA of the CDR3: TGTGCCAGCAGTTTATCTCGTGAGGGCGCGCCAAGTACTTTT. The full variable domain, its missing parts supplied by reference TRBV28 and TRBJ1-1, is DVKVTQSSRYLVKRTGEKVFLECVQDMDHENMFWYRQDPGLGLRLIYFSYDVKMKEKGDIPEGYSVSREKKERFSLILESASTNQTSMYLCASSLSREGAPSTFGQGTRLTVV.

As to this clone: The same CDR3 is also encoded by other DNA sequences in this sample. The genes are TRBV9 and TRBJ2-4; the D gene is possibly TRBD1 (7 bases). The CDR3 extends over 14 amino acids. Trimming removed 6 bases from V and 8 bases from J, with 18 bases in between. Germline loops: CDR1 SGDLS, CDR2 YYNGEE. The CDR3: CASNVRGEKDIQYF. The CDR3 region has the DNA TGTGCCAGCAACGTCAGGGGGGAGAAGGACATTCAGTACTTC. Full variable domain (remainder filled in from reference TRBV9 and TRBJ2-4): DSGVTQTPKHLITATGQRVTLRCSPRSGDLSVYWYQQSLDQGLQFLIQYYNGEERAKGNILERFSAQQFPDLHSELNLSSLELGDSALYFCASNVRGEKDIQYFGAGTRLSVL.

This clone was observed a handful of times. V and J are TRBV19 and TRBJ1-1; perhaps TRBD1 as D (6 bases). Germline V gene data show CDR1 as LNHDA and CDR2 as SQIVND (reference sequence). This CDR3 is built from 14 residues. V was shortened by 3 bases and J by 4 bases, with 12 bases between the two germline ends. The CDR3 loop reads CASSMGRGATEAFF. DNA of the CDR3: TGTGCCAGTAGTATGGGCAGGGGTGCCACTGAAGCTTTCTTT.

The V gene is TRBV30, the J gene TRBJ1-3; a weak D match, TRBD1 (6 bases). V shed 4 bases and J shed 0 bases, with 16 bases lying between them. The CDR3 extends over 16 amino acids. CDR1 and CDR2 (germline): GTSNPN, SVGIG (reference sequence). CDR3: CAWIKNRDYSGNTIYF. The CDR3 bases are TGTGCCTGGATCAAAAACAGGGATTACTCTGGAAACACCATATATTTT.

The chain uses TRBV27 and TRBJ2-6; D gene unclear. Trimming removed 6 bases at V and 0 bases at J, with 9 bases between. Germline CDR1 is MNHEY and CDR2 is SMNVEV (reference sequence). This CDR3 is 15 amino acids long. CDR3 residues: CASSGRYSGANVLTF. The CDR3 DNA follows: TGTGCCAGCAGCGGACGGTACTCTGGGGCCAACGTCCTGACTTTC.

This chain links TRBV7-6 with TRBJ2-1, with D possibly TRBD1 on 6 matching bases. V was clipped by 0 bases and J by 3 bases, with 12 bases between them. Germline CDR1 and CDR2: SGHVS and FNYEAQ. The CDR3 runs 16 residues. The CDR3, as DNA: TGTGCCAGCAGCTTAGCAGGTATCAGGGGCTACAATGAGCAGTTCTTC. It yields the protein CASSLAGIRGYNEQFF.

Here the CDR3 reads CASSESSGGTDTQYF. As DNA, the CDR3 is TGCGCCAGCAGTGAGTCTAGCGGGGGCACAGATACGCAGTATTTT. The gene calls are TRBV10-1 and TRBJ2-3; 8 nucleotides agree with TRBD2. The CDR3 sequence is 15 residues long. Losses at the gene ends were 0 bases for V and 1 base for J; bases not matched to a gene: 0. Per the germline V gene, CDR1 is WNHNN and CDR2 is SYGVQD (reference sequence).

The chain joins TRBV6-5 to TRBJ2-3, with D unclear. The germline V gene has CDR1 MNHEY and CDR2 SVGAGI. The V and J ends lost 3 bases and 4 bases respectively, with 2 bases between them. This CDR3 is 11 amino acids long. The CDR3 region has the DNA TGTGCCAGCAGTTATGCAGATACGCAGTATTTT. The encoded protein is CASSYADTQYF.

The V call is TRBV2, the J call TRBJ1-6, with TRBD1 as a possible D gene (6 bases). Trimming took off 6 bases at V and 5 bases at J, with 11 bases between the two ends. Germline V gene lookup returns CDR1 SNHLY and CDR2 FYNNEI. This CDR3 comprises 14 residues. DNA of the CDR3: TGTGCCAGCAGCCCGACAGGCAATAATTCACCCCTCCACTTT. Its translation is CASSPTGNNSPLHF.

The chain is built from TRBV7-9 and TRBJ1-5, with a weak D call TRBD1 (6 bases). The germline gives CDR1 SEHNR, CDR2 FQNEAQ (reference sequence). The ends were cut back, 4 bases at V and 3 bases at J, with 22 bases in the middle. The CDR3 sequence is 18 residues long. CDR3 in amino acids: CASSWGMPHREYNQPQHF. For the CDR3, the DNA is TGTGCCAGCAGCTGGGGAATGCCCCACAGGGAGTACAATCAGCCCCAGCATTTT.

The count of this clone is one. V usage is TRBV28 and J usage is TRBJ2-3, with D perhaps matching TRBD2 (6 bases). The CDR3 loop spans 16 amino acids. Germline CDR1 is MDHEN and CDR2 is SYDVKM. The V end lost 4 bases, the J end lost 1 base, and 15 bases lay between the germline ends. The DNA of the CDR3 is TGTGCCAGCAGTTCGACTAGGGTGGGGGGCACAGATACGCAGTATTTT. Residues: CASSSTRVGGTDTQYF.

With regard to this clone: A far bigger clonotype differs at one base, so this is likely a read error. The chain joins TRBV2 to TRBJ2-5, with D possibly being TRBD1 (6 bases). The CDR3 has 15 residues. CDR1 is SNHLY, CDR2 FYNNEI, per germline. The CDR3: CACSENRVGGETQYF. Written as DNA, the CDR3 is TGTGCCTGCAGTGAGAACAGGGTTGGGGGAGAGACCCAGTACTTC.

This chain joins TRBV5-1 and TRBJ2-7; possible D gene TRBD1, 6 bases. V was pared by 9 bases and J by 0 bases, with 13 bases between. This CDR3 spans 13 amino acids. Germline V CDR1 and CDR2: SGHRS, YFSETQ. The CDR3 here is CATRQESSYEQYF. CDR3 coding DNA: TGCGCCACCAGACAGGAGAGCTCCTACGAGCAGTACTTC.

This clone was detected ten times or more. This sample also contains other DNA sequences that code for the same CDR3. The CDR3 region is CASSAEASPLHF. In DNA form, the CDR3 reads TGTGCCAGCAGTGCGGAAGCTTCACCCCTCCACTTT. The chain joins TRBV2 to TRBJ1-6, with unresolved D. Germline V gene data show CDR1 as SNHLY and CDR2 as FYNNEI. V lost 4 bases and J lost 9, with 7 bases in between. The length of the CDR3 is 12 residues.

This clone was counted only a few times. The V call is TRBV7-8, the J call TRBJ1-1; D is undetermined. The CDR3 loop spans 14 amino acids. Germline loops: CDR1 SGHVS, CDR2 FQNEAQ. V gave up 0 bases and J gave up 1 base, with 6 bases separating them. CDR3 DNA: TGTGCCAGCAGCTTAGCAGTCACGAACACTGAAGCTTTCTTT. Its translation: CASSLAVTNTEAFF.

The chain employs TRBV30 and TRBJ1-4, with TRBD1 identical over 9 bases. The CDR3 is 13 amino acids. Per the germline V gene, CDR1 is GTSNPN and CDR2 is SVGIG (reference sequence). Germline trimming cut 5 bases from V and 7 bases from J; bases unmatched to any gene: 5. CDR3 coding DNA: TGTGCCTGGGGCAAGGACAGGGGTGAAAAACTGTTTTTT. Translating it yields CAWGKDRGEKLFF.

Points on this clone: A far larger clone is off by one base, so a read error is likely. The chain carries TRBV30 and TRBJ1-3; D is perhaps TRBD1 (6 bases). Germline V gene sequence: CDR1 GTSNPN, CDR2 SVGIG (reference sequence). The CDR3 consists of 16 residues. The chain's CDR3 is CAWGVPGGHSGNTIYF. CDR3 DNA: TGTGCCTGGGGTGTACCTGGGGGACACTCTGGAAACACCATATATTTT.